Listed here are 30 T cell receptor beta chains from one sample, sequenced in a study of molecular identifiers for immune sequencing clone quantification. TCRdb processed the PCR reads anew with MiXCR; each CDR3 protein has one entry. The table lists 65,000 to 70,000 distinct CDR3 sequences, 15% to 20% of them singletons. The material sequenced was naive CD8+ T cells from blood, with Jurkat cell RNA spiked in. Noted subset: FACS-sorted CD8+CD4-CCR7+CD45RA+ naive T cells. All receptors derive from a human donor in good health. Some libraries in this study had Jurkat cell RNA spiked in.

This clonotype was found many times. The V call is TRBV11-2, the J call TRBJ2-5; 7 positions match TRBD2. The CDR3 runs to 16 residues. Trimming took 5 bases from V and 5 from J; bases not matched to a gene: 14. The V gene's germline CDR1 is SGHAT and CDR2 FQNNGV. The CDR3, as DNA: TGTGCCAGCAGCCGCCGGGTGCGGGAGATTCCGGAGACCCAGTACTTC. It codes for CASSRRVREIPETQYF.

There are many counts of this clonotype. This sequence joins TRBV28 and TRBJ1-5, with a tentative D call TRBD1 (6 bases). The V end lost 3 bases, the J end lost 5 bases, and 14 bases lay between the germline ends. The length of the CDR3 is 15 residues. CDR1 and CDR2 from the germline V gene are MDHEN and SYDVKM. CDR3 sequence: CASSFLEQGYQPQHF. CDR3 DNA sequence: TGTGCCAGCAGTTTCTTGGAACAGGGTTATCAGCCCCAGCATTTT.

This clonotype showed up many times. The genes are TRBV12-3 or TRBV12-4 and TRBJ2-3, with TRBD2 matching 7 bases. The J segment lost 3 bases and the V segment lost 6 bases, leaving 6 bases of the junction unmatched. This CDR3 contains 14 residues. CDR3 in amino acids: CASSRPGGTDTQYF. Here the CDR3 DNA reads TGTGCCAGCAGCCGACCGGGGGGTACAGATACGCAGTATTTT.

This clonotype was recorded many times. V and J are TRBV7-9 and TRBJ2-1; D gene ambiguous. Germline values: CDR1 SEHNR, CDR2 FQNEAQ (reference sequence). Trimming shortened V by 5 bases and J by 3 bases, and 5 bases separated the two germline ends. This CDR3 has 12 residues. CDR3 in DNA: TGTGCCAGCAGCGGCGTCTACAATGAGCAGTTCTTC. It encodes CASSGVYNEQFF.

This clonotype was counted ten times or more. CDR3 sequence: CASSLDRYSGANVLTF. The CDR3 region has the DNA TGTGCCAGCAGCTTGGATCGGTACTCTGGGGCCAACGTCCTGACTTTC. This sequence joins TRBV5-6 and TRBJ2-6, with D unresolved. Trimming removed 0 bases from V and 0 bases from J, with 7 bases in between. The CDR3 spans 16 residues. The germline CDR1 and CDR2 sequences are SGHDT and YYEEEE.

This clonotype was recorded many times. The chain has TRBV4-3 and TRBJ2-7; D not certain. The CDR3 length is 13 residues. Germline V gene sequence: CDR1 LGHNA, CDR2 YSLEER. V lost 4 bases and J 4 bases, leaving 11 bases between the germline ends. This chain's CDR3 is CASSRNRYYEQYF. The CDR3 region has the DNA TGCGCCAGCAGCCGGAATCGTTATTACGAGCAGTACTTC.

Remarks on this clonotype: Given a much more abundant clone one base away, this may be a read error. This chain links TRBV27 with TRBJ2-7; 7 bases fit TRBD1. CDR3 length: 15 residues. Germline CDR1 reads MNHEY; CDR2 reads SMNVEV (reference sequence). V lost 6 bases to trimming and J lost 6 bases; unmatched junction nucleotides: 14. CDR3 in amino acids: CASSVVGGGWCEQYF. The CDR3 DNA reads TGTGCCAGCAGCGTCGTAGGGGGCGGTTGGTGCGAGCAGTACTTC.

On this clonotype: Possible read error: a much larger clone is one base away. V is TRBV7-9 and J is TRBJ2-5; D possibly corresponds to TRBD1 (6 bases). The germline V gene has CDR1 SEHNR and CDR2 FQNEAQ (reference sequence). This CDR3 has 14 residues. CDR3 protein: CAGSLQTGQETQYF. Written as DNA, the CDR3 is TGTGCCGGCAGCCTCCAGACAGGCCAAGAGACCCAGTACTTC.

V is TRBV28 and J is TRBJ2-7; 16 bases agree with TRBD2. The CDR3 sequence is 18 residues long. The germline V gene has CDR1 MDHEN and CDR2 SYDVKM. V shed 2 bases and J 6 bases; nucleotides not matched to a gene: 10. CDR3 sequence (DNA): TGTGCCAGCAGTTTAGGAGGGACTAGCGGGAGGGCCAGGTTCGAGCAGTACTTC. This gives the protein CASSLGGTSGRARFEQYF.

This clonotype was seen once. This CDR3 fails to terminate in the conserved phenylalanine or tryptophan, so it likely reflects a read error. This rearrangement joins TRBV4-1 to TRBJ2-3, with no clear D. The germline CDR1 and CDR2 sequences are MGHRA and YSYEKL. V lost 4 bases, J lost 3 bases, and 11 bases lay in between. This CDR3 spans 14 amino acids. Here the CDR3 reads CASSLITSTDTQYS. The CDR3 nucleotides read TGCGCCAGCAGCCTTATAACCTCTACAGATACGCAGTATTCT.

This clonotype was observed at least ten times. V gene TRBV20-1 combines with J gene TRBJ2-7, with D possibly being TRBD2 (8 bases). Trimming removed 1 base at V and 2 bases at J, with 18 bases between. This CDR3 comprises 16 residues. Germline V gene sequence: CDR1 DFQATT, CDR2 SNEGSKA (reference sequence). The CDR3 sequence is CSARVAGGQTTYEQYF. The CDR3, as DNA: TGCAGTGCTAGAGTGGCGGGGGGACAGACGACCTACGAGCAGTACTTC.

This clonotype appeared many times. The V call is TRBV11-2, the J call TRBJ2-1; D gene ambiguous. The CDR3 sequence is 11 residues long. The V end lost 4 bases, the J end lost 8 bases, and 6 bases lay between the germline ends. Germline V gene lookup returns CDR1 SGHAT and CDR2 FQNNGV. CDR3 sequence (DNA): TGTGCCAGCAGCTCCGTCCATGAGCAGTTCTTC. As protein: CASSSVHEQFF.

This clonotype was recorded a few times. Since a much larger clone is just one base distant, this may be a read error. This chain connects TRBV7-8 to TRBJ2-1; 9 bases map to TRBD2. The V gene's germline CDR1 is SGHVS and CDR2 FQNEAQ. CDR3 length equals 15 residues. As DNA, the CDR3 is TGTGCCGGCAGCCCCCAGCGGGAGGTTCTGCAGGAGCAGTTCTTC. Encoded protein: CAGSPQREVLQEQFF.

This clonotype showed up many times. V and J are TRBV4-1 and TRBJ2-7; no reliable D call. The CDR3 extends over 13 amino acids. The germline gives CDR1 MGHRA, CDR2 YSYEKL. The V gene lost 5 bases and the J gene lost 7 bases, with 15 bases spanning the gap. The CDR3 here is CASSEVPGFEQYF. The DNA for the CDR3 is TGCGCCAGCAGCGAAGTGCCCGGGTTTGAGCAGTACTTC.

This clonotype has only a few counts. Just one base apart from a much larger clone, this may be a read error. This sequence joins TRBV7-9 and TRBJ2-3; perhaps TRBD2 as D (6 bases). The germline V gene encodes CDR1 SEHNR and CDR2 FQNEAQ (reference sequence). The CDR3 contains 15 residues. Here the CDR3 DNA reads TGTGCCGGCAGCTATGAGGAGGGTACGACAGATACGCAGTATTTT. Translating it yields CAGSYEEGTTDTQYF.

This clonotype was seen repeatedly, ten times or more. J is TRBJ2-7 and V is TRBV7-8; 12 nucleotides line up with TRBD2. With 5 bases clipped from V and 4 bases from J, the junction kept 3 bases outside the gene matches. Germline loops: CDR1 SGHVS, CDR2 FQNEAQ. The CDR3 totals 14 residues. The CDR3, as DNA: TGTGCCAGCAGCCCAGGACTAGCGGGGTACGAGCAGTACTTC. Its protein product is CASSPGLAGYEQYF.

This clonotype was seen at least ten times. The V and J genes are TRBV29-1 and TRBJ2-2; 7 nucleotides align to TRBD2. The CDR3 spans 15 residues. V lost 3 bases and J lost 1; bases outside the gene matches: 5. Germline V gene sequence: CDR1 SQVTM, CDR2 ANQGSEA. The CDR3, as DNA: TGCAGCGTTGAGGAGGGAGGGAGGAACACCGGGGAGCTGTTTTTT. Translating it yields CSVEEGGRNTGELFF.

This clonotype has a count of ten or more. This chain links TRBV4-1 with TRBJ2-1, with D tentatively TRBD2 (5 bases). Germline loops: CDR1 MGHRA, CDR2 YSYEKL. The CDR3 is 15 residues long. Between the trimmed V and J ends, which lost 1 base and 4 bases, there was a span of 11 bases. CDR3 DNA sequence: TGCGCCAGCAGCCAAGGCGTGGGAGTATACAATGAGCAGTTCTTC. Protein product: CASSQGVGVYNEQFF.

This clonotype was seen many times. DNA of the CDR3: TGCAGCGTGGGGACCTTAGCCTACGAGCAGTACTTC. Its protein is CSVGTLAYEQYF. V gene TRBV29-1 combines with J gene TRBJ2-7; possibly TRBD1 or TRBD2 for D (5 bases each). Deletions cut 6 bases from V and 2 bases from J, with 11 bases between. CDR1 is SQVTM, CDR2 ANQGSEA, per germline. CDR3 length: 12 amino acids.

Ten or more counts support this clonotype. This chain links TRBV11-2 with TRBJ2-3; unclear D gene. The CDR3 runs to 17 residues. Germline V gene lookup returns CDR1 SGHAT and CDR2 FQNNGV. The V end was cut by 3 bases, the J end by 2 bases, with 18 bases between. CDR3 protein: CASSFLVTPSSTDTQYF. CDR3 DNA sequence: TGTGCCAGCAGCTTCCTCGTGACCCCATCTTCCACAGATACGCAGTATTTT.

About this clonotype: A much larger clone lies one base from this, so it may be a read error. The CDR3 DNA is TGTGCCAGCAGTCGGGGACAGGGAGAAGCTTTCTTT. Translating gives CASSRGQGEAFF. V is TRBV28 and J is TRBJ1-1; 9 bases align to TRBD1. This CDR3 comprises 12 residues. Germline lookup yields CDR1 MDHEN and CDR2 SYDVKM. After removal of 5 bases from V and 8 bases from J, the junction contained 3 bases not matched to a gene.

The rearrangement uses TRBV11-2 and TRBJ2-7, with TRBD2 as a possible D gene (7 bases). V lost 1 base and J lost 3, with 13 bases in between. This CDR3 is built from 15 residues. CDR1 and CDR2 (germline): SGHAT, FQNNGV. The CDR3 DNA sequence: TGTGCCAGCAGCTTAGCCGGAGGGGGGGGCTACGAGCAGTACTTC. It codes for CASSLAGGGGYEQYF.

This clonotype was seen a few times. The junction does not match germline at one end; this may be a read error. The genes are TRBV11-2 and TRBJ1-1; D unresolved. The CDR3 spans 15 residues. The germline gives CDR1 SGHAT, CDR2 FQNNGV. The DNA of the CDR3 is TGTGCCAGCAGCTTAGCCGGACTAACGAACACTGAAGCTATCTTT. It translates to CASSLAGLTNTEAIF.

This clonotype came up many times. The V and J genes are TRBV2 and TRBJ2-7; the match to TRBD2 covers 7 bases. The germline V gene has CDR1 SNHLY and CDR2 FYNNEI. The CDR3 covers 14 residues. V was pared by 10 bases and J by 2 bases, with 11 bases of the junction left unmatched. CDR3 bases: TGTGCCACCCGGAATAGGGCGGGGGCCTACGAGCAGTACTTC. Protein product: CATRNRAGAYEQYF.

This clonotype showed up many times. The gene calls are TRBV7-9 and TRBJ1-2, with D possibly TRBD1 on 5 matching bases. CDR1 and CDR2 from the germline V gene are SEHNR and FQNEAQ (reference sequence). CDR3 length: 15 residues. Deletions cut 5 bases from V and 7 bases from J, with 20 bases between. The CDR3 protein is CASSRNEGRIAGYTF. CDR3 in DNA: TGTGCCAGCAGCAGAAACGAGGGGCGAATAGCTGGCTACACCTTC.

In regard to this clonotype: Being one base from a much bigger clone, this may be a read error. The J gene is TRBJ2-7, the V gene TRBV4-1; no clear D gene. Deletions cut 1 base from V and 6 bases from J, with 13 bases between. From germline, CDR1 is MGHRA and CDR2 YSYEKL. The CDR3 consists of 14 residues. DNA of the CDR3: TGCGCCAGCAGCCAAGTCGGGCTAGGTGGCGAGCAGTACTTC. Translating it yields CASSQVGLGGEQYF.

In the case of this clonotype: A much larger clone differs from this one at a single base, so this may be a read error. V and J are TRBV19 and TRBJ2-5, with 7 bases lining up with TRBD1. V shed 11 bases and J 0 bases; nucleotides not matched to a gene: 12. The germline V gene has CDR1 LNHDA and CDR2 SQIVND (reference sequence). The CDR3 is made up of 15 amino acids. CDR3 nucleotide sequence: TGTGCCGGAGCTCCAGGGACAGCCGACCAAGAGACCCAGTACTTC. It encodes CAGAPGTADQETQYF. The full variable domain, its missing parts supplied by reference TRBV19 and TRBJ2-5, is DGGITQSPKYLFRKEGQNVTLSCEQNLNHDAMYWYRQDPGQGLRLIYYSQIVNDFQKGDIAEGYSVSREKKESFPLTVTSAQKNPTAFYLCAGAPGTADQETQYFGPGTRLLVL.

This clonotype was seen at least ten times. The chain has TRBV20-1 and TRBJ2-2; D is unresolved. The CDR3 runs 15 residues. Germline CDR1 and CDR2: DFQATT and SNEGSKA (reference sequence). Trimming stripped 1 base from V and 0 bases from J, with 9 bases between. CDR3 nucleotides: TGCAGTGCTAGAGTTTGGGATACGAACACCGGGGAGCTGTTTTTT. Amino acids: CSARVWDTNTGELFF.

This clonotype was counted many times. This chain links TRBV27 with TRBJ2-2; unclear D gene. CDR3 length: 12 amino acids. Germline-derived CDR1 and CDR2 are MNHEY and SMNVEV (reference sequence). V dropped 8 bases and J dropped 3 bases, with 7 bases sitting between them. In nucleotides, the CDR3 is TGTGCCAGCGGGCTCCACACCGGGGAGCTGTTTTTT. Translating gives CASGLHTGELFF.

V gene TRBV2 combines with J gene TRBJ1-6; 8 bases fit TRBD1. The CDR3 covers 16 residues. Trimming cost V 3 bases and J 7 bases; bases outside gene matches: 8. Looked up from germline, CDR1 is SNHLY and CDR2 is FYNNEI. As DNA, the CDR3 is TGTGCCAGCAGTGAGTTTTCGGGACAGGAGAATTCACCCCTCCACTTT. It encodes CASSEFSGQENSPLHF.